The T cell receptor (beta chain) described here comes from a study of T cells after yellow fever vaccination. The wider study: Researchers used SMART-Seq v4 Ultra Low Input to prepare fractions that had low cell numbers.

Production of TCR cDNA was by 5'RACE template switching, which also added a universal primer site and UMIs. TCRdb reprocessed the 5' RACE reads with MiXCR, giving one entry per CDR3 protein. Of some 550,000 distinct CDR3 sequences in the sample, roughly 21% were seen once. Germline loops: CDR1 SGHVS, CDR2 FQNEAQ. This CDR3 region has 15 residues. V was shortened by 0 bases and J by 7 bases, with 13 bases between the two germline ends. General observations from the study: The bulk population could contribute abundant contaminating clonotypes to FACS-sorted repertoires. Detected again after the booster were most primary-vaccination clones, at roughly 95% CD4 and around 91% CD8.

A remark on this clonotype: The antigen is undetermined.

This clonotype originated in a man under 40 who received the YFV17D yellow fever vaccine. The J gene is TRBJ2-4, the V gene TRBV7-8; D unclear. Here the sequenced sample was PBMCs, taken 15 days after the yellow fever booster vaccination. The CDR3 protein is CASSLAGQESNIQYF. DNA for the CDR3: TGTGCCAGCAGCTTAGCTGGCCAGGAAAGTAACATTCAGTACTTC. The entire variable domain, with the rest obtained from reference TRBV7-8 and TRBJ2-4, is as follows: GAGVSQSPRYKVAKRGQDVALRCDPISGHVSLFWYQQALGQGPEFLTYFQNEAQLDKSGLPSDRFFAERPEGSVSTLKIQRTQQEDSAVYLCASSLAGQESNIQYFGAGTRLSVL.